The 29 T cell receptor beta chains in this list originate from one sample, sequenced in a study of blood T cell repertoires in COVID-19. Repertoires were generated with immunoSEQ multiplex PCR, while TCRdb's copy carries only in-frame clones and drops some. In the table there are fewer than 25,000 clones, 91% of which are singletons. The sample taken for sequencing was peripheral blood. The receptors shown here come from a woman aged 70-85 years with active COVID-19.

The chain uses TRBV28 and TRBJ2-7; maybe TRBD1 (5 bases). Trimming took off 4 bases at V and 12 bases at J, with 13 bases between the two ends. The CDR3 extends over 11 amino acids. Germline V gives CDR1 MDHEN, CDR2 SYDVKM. CDR3 in amino acids: CASSSDIPVYF. The CDR3 DNA is TGTGCCAGCAGTTCGGACATCCCGGTGTACTTC.

The chain couples TRBV18 to TRBJ2-2; D is perhaps TRBD2 (6 bases). The ends were cut back, 0 bases at V and 1 base at J, with 9 bases in the middle. There are 16 residues in the CDR3. Germline V gives CDR1 KGHSH, CDR2 LQKENI. The chain's CDR3 is CASSPPEGLNTGELFF. The CDR3 DNA sequence: TGTGCCAGCTCACCACCGGAGGGCTTGAACACCGGGGAGCTGTTTTTT.

This sequence joins TRBV5-8 and TRBJ1-2; D is ambiguous. Germline V gene data show CDR1 as SGHTS and CDR2 as YDEGEE. CDR3 size: 12 residues. V lost 0 bases and J lost 5, with 5 bases in between. The CDR3 DNA follows: TGTGCCAGCAGCTTGGATCAGTATGGCTACACCTTC. Amino acid sequence: CASSLDQYGYTF.

The V and J genes are TRBV5-1 and TRBJ2-7; D is undetermined. CDR3 length: 14 amino acids. V was cut by 0 bases and J by 2 bases, with 9 bases left in between. Germline V CDR1 and CDR2: SGHRS, YFSETQ. The CDR3 nucleotides read TGCGCCAGCAGCTTGGGGAGTTCCCCCTACGAGCAGTACTTC. Translation: CASSLGSSPYEQYF.

The chain joins TRBV5-1 to TRBJ1-4; D may be TRBD1 (6 bases). The CDR3 consists of 16 residues. From germline, CDR1 is SGHRS and CDR2 YFSETQ. The V end lost 4 bases, the J end lost 0 bases, and 13 bases lay between the germline ends. CDR3 DNA sequence: TGCGCCAGCAGCAACGGGGACATTGCAACTAATGAAAAACTGTTTTTT. Translation: CASSNGDIATNEKLFF. Filled out from reference TRBV5-1 and TRBJ1-4, the complete variable domain reads KAGVTQTPRYLIKTRGQQVTLSCSPISGHRSVSWYQQTPGQGLQFLFEYFSETQRNKGNFPGRFSGRQFSNSRSEMNVSTLELGDSALYLCASSNGDIATNEKLFFGSGTQLSVL.

This chain joins TRBV18 and TRBJ2-2; D is perhaps TRBD1 (6 bases). The ends were cut back, 4 bases at V and 3 bases at J, with 15 bases in the middle. This CDR3 is built from 16 residues. From germline, CDR1 is KGHSH and CDR2 LQKENI. The CDR3, as DNA: TGTGCCAGCTCACGTACGGCACAGGGATACACCGGGGAGCTGTTTTTT. Protein sequence: CASSRTAQGYTGELFF.

The chain recombines TRBV30 with TRBJ2-5; D not certain. The CDR3 covers 13 residues. CDR1 and CDR2 (germline): GTSNPN, SVGIG (reference sequence). V shed 0 bases and J shed 4 bases, with 9 bases lying between them. The CDR3 loop reads CAWSVRLRETQYF. CDR3 nucleotides: TGTGCCTGGAGTGTACGACTCAGAGAGACCCAGTACTTC.

The rearrangement joins TRBV28 to TRBJ2-1; 9 bases agree with TRBD2. The CDR3 sequence is 14 residues long. V shed 3 bases and J 4 bases; nucleotides not matched to a gene: 1. CDR1 and CDR2 (germline): MDHEN, SYDVKM. The CDR3: CASSFSGGYNEQFF. Here the CDR3 DNA reads TGTGCCAGCAGTTTCAGCGGGGGGTACAATGAGCAGTTCTTC.

V usage is TRBV7-2 and J usage is TRBJ1-5; 7 positions agree with TRBD1. The junction had 9 bases not matched to a gene; V was cut back by 5 bases and J by 5 bases. Looked up from germline, CDR1 is SGHTA and CDR2 is FQGNSA. This CDR3 spans 15 amino acids. The CDR3 here is CASSLDRAEHQPQHF. CDR3 in DNA: TGTGCCAGCAGCCTTGACAGGGCGGAGCATCAGCCCCAGCATTTT.

As for this clone: A read error may produce the germline difference seen at one junction end. The rearrangement joins TRBV4-3 to TRBJ2-5; 13 bases are a match to TRBD2. The length of the CDR3 is 17 residues. CDR1 and CDR2 from the germline V gene are LGHNA and YSLEER. CDR3 in DNA: TGCGCCAGCAGCCAAGATCGGACTAGCGGGAGAACCCTTGGTCCGAACTTC. Its translation: CASSQDRTSGRTLGPNF.

The V gene is TRBV24-1, the J gene TRBJ2-7, with a weak D call TRBD1 (5 bases). The V and J ends lost 4 bases and 1 base respectively, with 7 bases between them. Per germline, CDR1 KGHDR and CDR2 SFDVKD. The CDR3 length is 13 residues. CDR3 sequence (DNA): TGTGCCACCAGTGACAGGGTGTCCTACGAGCAGTACTTC. Translated, it gives CATSDRVSYEQYF.

The chain couples TRBV28 to TRBJ1-1; the D gene is possibly TRBD1 (5 bases). Per germline, CDR1 MDHEN and CDR2 SYDVKM. This CDR3 has 13 amino acids. The V and J ends lost 8 bases and 2 bases respectively, with 12 bases between them. DNA for the CDR3: TGTGCCAGCTACACAGGCTTAAACACTGAAGCTTTCTTT. Its protein is CASYTGLNTEAFF.

The genes are TRBV28 and TRBJ2-7; TRBD1 is a possible D gene (5 bases). Germline assignment: CDR1 MDHEN and CDR2 SYDVKM. The CDR3 length is 11 residues. V lost 7 bases and J lost 4, with 8 bases in between. CDR3 DNA: TGTGCCAGCAACCAGGGATACGAGCAGTACTTC. It encodes CASNQGYEQYF.

This clone was recorded a few times. The J gene is TRBJ2-7, the V gene TRBV3-1 (or the pseudogene TRBV3-2), with TRBD1 matching over 9 bases. V shed 4 bases, J shed 2 bases, and the junction held 6 bases outside the gene matches. This CDR3 comprises 15 residues. In germline, CDR1 is LGHDT, CDR2 YNNKEL (reference sequence). CDR3 sequence: CASSPTGTGTYEQYF. Written as DNA, the CDR3 is TGTGCCAGCAGCCCTACGGGGACAGGGACCTACGAGCAGTACTTC.

The chain carries TRBV7-2 and TRBJ2-2; 11 bases line up with TRBD1. The CDR3 loop spans 17 amino acids. V trimming: 6 bases; J trimming: 3 bases; junction bases outside the gene matches: 9. Germline lookup yields CDR1 SGHTA and CDR2 FQGNSA. Written as DNA, the CDR3 is TGTGCCAGCAGGGTGGACAGGGGGCTTGTGGACACCGGGGAGCTGTTTTTT. Its translation: CASRVDRGLVDTGELFF.

The rearrangement links TRBV10-3 to TRBJ2-3; D is possibly TRBD2 (5 bases). The CDR3 covers 13 residues. Germline CDR1 is ENHRY and CDR2 is SYGVKD. Trimming removed 11 bases at V and 2 bases at J, with 14 bases between. The CDR3 coding sequence is TGTGCCTCCCGAGACGGGGACACAGATACGCAGTATTTT. As protein: CASRDGDTDTQYF.

This clone was observed a few times. The chain uses TRBV24-1 and TRBJ2-5; 8 bases agree with TRBD2. J lost 5 bases, V lost 1 base, and 8 bases had no gene match. CDR1 KGHDR and CDR2 SFDVKD come from the germline V gene. This CDR3 has 16 amino acids. The CDR3 spells CATSDFQAGEVETQYF. CDR3 sequence (DNA): TGTGCCACCAGTGATTTTCAAGCGGGAGAGGTGGAGACCCAGTACTTC.

This clone is a singleton in its sample. V and J are TRBV6-2 or TRBV6-3 and TRBJ1-1; possible D gene TRBD1, 5 bases. The germline V and J ends were trimmed by 3 bases and 1 base, with 9 bases remaining between them. Looked up from germline, CDR1 is MNHEY and CDR2 is SVGEGT. The CDR3 covers 14 residues. The CDR3 sequence: CASSYTDTNTEAFF. In DNA, the CDR3 is TGTGCCAGCAGTTATACGGACACGAACACTGAAGCTTTCTTT.

This chain connects TRBV28 to TRBJ2-7, with 10 positions matching TRBD1. The CDR3 sequence is 15 residues long. Germline V gene lookup returns CDR1 MDHEN and CDR2 SYDVKM. The J segment lost 4 bases and the V segment lost 6 bases, leaving 9 bases of the junction unmatched. CDR3 sequence reads: CASRTFRDRGYEQYF. The CDR3 DNA reads TGTGCCAGCAGAACCTTTCGGGACAGGGGATACGAGCAGTACTTC. Looking up the rest from reference TRBV28 and TRBJ2-7 gives the full variable domain: DVKVTQSSRYLVKRTGEKVFLECVQDMDHENMFWYRQDPGLGLRLIYFSYDVKMKEKGDIPEGYSVSREKKERFSLILESASTNQTSMYLCASRTFRDRGYEQYFGPGTRLTVT.

The CDR3 reads CASSVGALGSGYTF. The CDR3 DNA reads as TGTGCCAGCAGTGTTGGGGCCCTCGGAAGTGGCTACACCTTC. The rearrangement uses TRBV2 and TRBJ1-2; the D gene is possibly TRBD1 (5 bases). V dropped 4 bases and J dropped 7 bases, with 16 bases sitting between them. This CDR3 comprises 14 residues. Germline V CDR1 and CDR2: SNHLY, FYNNEI.

This clone has a single count. The chain carries TRBV28 and TRBJ2-5; D not resolved. Trimming left V 3 bases short and J 4 bases short, with 12 bases between. Germline CDR1 reads MDHEN; CDR2 reads SYDVKM. The CDR3 loop spans 14 amino acids. CDR3 bases: TGTGCCAGCAGTTTCGAGTTAATTGGAGAGACCCAGTACTTC. Its translation: CASSFELIGETQYF.

This clone was counted a few times. J is TRBJ2-3 and V is TRBV7-2; 12 bases are a match to TRBD2. The CDR3 is 14 amino acids. The ends lost 3 bases at V and 7 bases at J; junction bases unmatched: 2. Looked up from germline, CDR1 is SGHTA and CDR2 is FQGNSA. The CDR3 coding sequence is TGTGCCAGCAGCTTGGGGACTAGCGGGTATACGCAGTATTTT. Protein: CASSLGTSGYTQYF.

This clone was seen a handful of times. V is TRBV27 and J is TRBJ1-1; TRBD1 might be the D (6 bases). CDR1 and CDR2 (germline): MNHEY, SMNVEV (reference sequence). The CDR3 spans 15 residues. Trimming took 5 bases from V and 4 from J, leaving 17 bases between them. The CDR3 reads CASSTNRVWGTEAFF. In DNA form, the CDR3 reads TGTGCCAGCAGTACTAACAGGGTTTGGGGCACTGAAGCTTTCTTT.

J is TRBJ2-7 and V is TRBV28; 9 bases are shared with TRBD1. From germline, CDR1 is MDHEN and CDR2 SYDVKM. V trimming: 10 bases; J trimming: 3 bases; junction bases outside the gene matches: 19. The CDR3 covers 17 residues. The CDR3 DNA reads as TGTGCCACCAGCGGTCGAAACCCGGGACAGGGTAACTACGAGCAGTACTTC. Translating gives CATSGRNPGQGNYEQYF. The whole variable domain, remainder taken from reference TRBV28 and TRBJ2-7, is DVKVTQSSRYLVKRTGEKVFLECVQDMDHENMFWYRQDPGLGLRLIYFSYDVKMKEKGDIPEGYSVSREKKERFSLILESASTNQTSMYLCATSGRNPGQGNYEQYFGPGTRLTVT.

The gene calls are TRBV25-1 and TRBJ1-1, with TRBD1 matching 8 bases. With 11 bases clipped from V and 3 bases from J, the junction kept 5 bases outside the gene matches. The length of the CDR3 is 12 residues. Looked up from germline, CDR1 is MGHDK and CDR2 is SYGVNS. CDR3 region: CAAQTGDTEAFF. The CDR3 DNA sequence: TGTGCCGCTCAGACAGGGGACACTGAAGCTTTCTTT.

This clone was seen just once. The chain uses TRBV5-3 and TRBJ1-5, with D unresolved. TRBV5-3 is an open reading frame, and its role is uncertain. CDR3 length equals 14 residues. Trimming removed 5 bases at V and 1 base at J, with 10 bases between. The CDR3 is CARSSGCSNQPQHF. CDR3 nucleotide sequence: TGTGCCAGAAGTTCGGGTTGCAGCAATCAGCCCCAGCATTTT.

The chain couples TRBV9 to TRBJ2-1, with D unresolved. V gave up 1 base and J gave up 2 bases, with 13 bases separating them. The CDR3 loop spans 16 amino acids. Germline assignment: CDR1 SGDLS and CDR2 YYNGEE. The CDR3 DNA follows: TGTGCCAGCAGCGTATTCAGCGCGGCGCCCTACAATGAGCAGTTCTTC. Amino acid sequence: CASSVFSAAPYNEQFF.

The chain carries TRBV24-1 and TRBJ2-5, with 8 bases lining up with TRBD2. The V gene end was trimmed by 5 bases and the J gene end by 1 base; junction bases not matched to a gene: 14. The CDR3 sequence is 18 residues long. Germline-derived CDR1 and CDR2 are KGHDR and SFDVKD. CDR3 amino acids: CATSGLPDSGDPQETQYF. The CDR3 DNA follows: TGTGCCACCAGTGGGCTCCCTGATAGCGGGGACCCCCAAGAGACCCAGTACTTC.

This clone was observed once. The rearrangement uses TRBV15 and TRBJ1-6; no clear D. CDR3 length: 16 amino acids. CDR1 and CDR2 (germline): LNHNV, YYDKDF (reference sequence). Trimming cost V 0 bases and J 6 bases, with 12 bases left between them. The chain's CDR3 is CATSRDFGDPNSPLHF. CDR3 nucleotide sequence: TGTGCCACCAGCAGAGATTTCGGGGATCCTAATTCACCCCTCCACTTT. The whole variable domain, remainder taken from reference TRBV15 and TRBJ1-6, is DAMVIQNPRYQVTQFGKPVTLSCSQTLNHNVMYWYQQKSSQAPKLLFHYYDKDFNNEADTPDNFQSRRPNTSFCFLDIRSPGLGDTAMYLCATSRDFGDPNSPLHFGNGTRLTVT.